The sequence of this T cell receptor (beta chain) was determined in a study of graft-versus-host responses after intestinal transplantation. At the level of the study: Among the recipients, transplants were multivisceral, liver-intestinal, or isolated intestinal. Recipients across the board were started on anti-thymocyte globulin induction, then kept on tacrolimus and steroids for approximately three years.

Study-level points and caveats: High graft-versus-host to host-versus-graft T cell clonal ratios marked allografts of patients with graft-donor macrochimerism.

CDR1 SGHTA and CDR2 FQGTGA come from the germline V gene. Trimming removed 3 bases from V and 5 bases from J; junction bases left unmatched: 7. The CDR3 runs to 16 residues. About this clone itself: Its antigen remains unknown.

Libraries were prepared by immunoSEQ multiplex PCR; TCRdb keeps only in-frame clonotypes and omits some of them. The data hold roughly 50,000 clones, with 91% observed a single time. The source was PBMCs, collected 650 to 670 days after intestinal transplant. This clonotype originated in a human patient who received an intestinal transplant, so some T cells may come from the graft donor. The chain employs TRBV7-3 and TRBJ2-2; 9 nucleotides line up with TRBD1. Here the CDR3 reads CASSFSGTGRTGELFF. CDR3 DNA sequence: TGTGCCAGCAGCTTTTCCGGGACAGGGCGGACCGGGGAGCTGTTTTTT.